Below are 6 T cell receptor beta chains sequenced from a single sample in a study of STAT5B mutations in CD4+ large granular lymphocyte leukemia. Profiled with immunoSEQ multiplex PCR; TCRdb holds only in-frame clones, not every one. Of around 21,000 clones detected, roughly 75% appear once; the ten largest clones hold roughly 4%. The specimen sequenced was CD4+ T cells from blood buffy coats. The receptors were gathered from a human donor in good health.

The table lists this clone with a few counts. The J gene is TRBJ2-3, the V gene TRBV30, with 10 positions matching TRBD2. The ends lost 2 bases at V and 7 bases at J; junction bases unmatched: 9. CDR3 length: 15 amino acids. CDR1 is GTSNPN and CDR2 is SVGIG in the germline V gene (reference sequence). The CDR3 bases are TGTGCCTGGAGTCCCATAGCGGGAGGCACCCATACGCAGTATTTT. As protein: CAWSPIAGGTHTQYF.

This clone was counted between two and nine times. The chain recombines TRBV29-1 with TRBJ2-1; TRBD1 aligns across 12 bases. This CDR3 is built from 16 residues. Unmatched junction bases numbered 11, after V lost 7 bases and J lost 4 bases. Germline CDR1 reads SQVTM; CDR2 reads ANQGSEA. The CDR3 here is CSAITGQGARYNEQFF. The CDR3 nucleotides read TGCAGCGCGATAACGGGACAGGGGGCGCGTTACAATGAGCAGTTCTTC.

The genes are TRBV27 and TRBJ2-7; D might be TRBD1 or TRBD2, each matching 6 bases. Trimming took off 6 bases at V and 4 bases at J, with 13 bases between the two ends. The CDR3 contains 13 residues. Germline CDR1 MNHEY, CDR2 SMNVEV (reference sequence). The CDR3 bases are TGTGCCAGCAGGGTGGGGGGCGGTTACGAGCAGTACTTC. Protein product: CASRVGGGYEQYF.

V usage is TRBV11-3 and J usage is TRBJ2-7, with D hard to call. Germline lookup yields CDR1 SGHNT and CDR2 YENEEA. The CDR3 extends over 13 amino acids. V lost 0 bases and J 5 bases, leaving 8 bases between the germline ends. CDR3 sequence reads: CASSLEGRNEQYF. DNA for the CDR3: TGTGCCAGCAGCTTAGAGGGCAGAAACGAGCAGTACTTC.

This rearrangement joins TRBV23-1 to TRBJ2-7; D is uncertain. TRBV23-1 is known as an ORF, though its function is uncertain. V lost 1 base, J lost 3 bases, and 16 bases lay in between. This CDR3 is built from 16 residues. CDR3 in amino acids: CASSQYQVQAVYEQYF. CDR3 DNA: TGCGCCAGCAGTCAATATCAGGTGCAAGCCGTCTACGAGCAGTACTTC.

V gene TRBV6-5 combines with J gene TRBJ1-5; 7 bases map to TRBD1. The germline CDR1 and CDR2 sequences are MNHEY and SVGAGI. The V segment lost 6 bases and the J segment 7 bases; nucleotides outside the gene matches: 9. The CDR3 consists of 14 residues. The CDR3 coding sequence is TGTGCCAGCAGAAACCTGGACAGGAACCAGCCCCAGCATTTT. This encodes CASRNLDRNQPQHF.